This entry lists 7 T cell receptor beta chains sequenced from one sample in a study of cytomegalovirus exposure and HLA in healthy donors. PCR amplification relied on 60 Vbeta primers (plus 13 Jbeta primers). Here immunoSEQ multiplex PCR was the method, and the copy in TCRdb shows in-frame clones only, minus some. The sample holds 99,000 or so clones, roughly 9.1% seen once. The sequenced sample consisted of PBMCs. These receptors all come from a man between 35 and 55 years old in good health and CMV-seropositive.

The rearrangement joins TRBV11-2 to TRBJ2-3; a weak D match, TRBD2 (6 bases). Germline CDR1 is SGHAT and CDR2 is FQNNGV. V lost 0 bases and J lost 7, with 20 bases in between. The CDR3 has 17 residues. The chain's CDR3 is CASSLDNDLTGGNTQYF. The CDR3 nucleotides read TGTGCCAGCAGCTTAGATAATGACCTCACCGGGGGAAATACGCAGTATTTT.

This clone was detected a few times. This rearrangement joins TRBV15 to TRBJ2-1; perhaps TRBD2 as D (6 bases). The ends were cut back, 1 base at V and 8 bases at J, with 21 bases in the middle. Germline values: CDR1 LNHNV, CDR2 YYDKDF (reference sequence). The CDR3 contains 17 residues. CDR3 sequence (DNA): TGTGCCACCAGCAGAGGTCTTGGTGGAGGGCCTTGGGATGAGCAGTTCTTC. Amino acid sequence: CATSRGLGGGPWDEQFF.

This clone is medium-sized. V is TRBV10-3 and J is TRBJ2-3; 12 bases fit TRBD2. J was trimmed by 4 bases and V by 6 bases; bases with no gene match: 8. Per the germline V gene, CDR1 is ENHRY and CDR2 is SYGVKD. The CDR3 runs 16 residues. The CDR3 DNA sequence: TGTGCCATCAGCGAACTAGCGGGAGGAGGGCCAGATACGCAGTATTTT. Translating gives CAISELAGGGPDTQYF.

This clone was recorded a few times. The chain combines TRBV28 with TRBJ1-5, with D perhaps TRBD1 (6 bases). Trimming cost V 4 bases and J 9 bases, with 19 bases left between them. Germline CDR1 is MDHEN and CDR2 is SYDVKM. This CDR3 contains 15 residues. CDR3 nucleotides: TGTGCCAGCAGTTCGTCGGGCAGGGGTGCTTCGCCCCAGCATTTT. It is translated as CASSSSGRGASPQHF.

In regard to this clone: One end of the junction varies from germline; a read error may be responsible. V usage is TRBV7-2 and J usage is TRBJ2-7; 8 bases are a match to TRBD2. Germline CDR1 SGHTA, CDR2 FQGNSA. This CDR3 contains 17 residues. The DNA for the CDR3 is TGTGCCAGAAGCTTAGGCCCGGGGAATAGCGGGAACTACGAGCAGTACTTC. This gives the protein CARSLGPGNSGNYEQYF.

There are a few counts of this clone. The V gene is TRBV7-3, the J gene TRBJ2-1, with 12 positions matching TRBD2. CDR3 size: 12 residues. V was pared by 5 bases and J by 16 bases, with 6 bases of the junction left unmatched. Germline loops: CDR1 SGHTA, CDR2 FQGTGA. The CDR3 nucleotides read TGTGCCAGCAGCGAGACTAGCGGGAGACATTTCTTC. Its translation is CASSETSGRHFF. Variable domain in full (rest from reference TRBV7-3 and TRBJ2-1): GAGVSQTPSNKVTEKGKYVELRCDPISGHTALYWYRQSLGQGPEFLIYFQGTGAADDSGLPNDRFFAVRPEGSVSTLKIQRTERGDSAVYLCASSETSGRHFFGPGTRLTVL.

The chain has TRBV5-4 and TRBJ1-2; the D is unclear. The germline CDR1 and CDR2 sequences are SGHNT and YYREEE (reference sequence). The CDR3 has 16 amino acids. V was pared by 3 bases and J by 6 bases, with 21 bases between. CDR3 amino acids: CASSSNQQTARHGYTF. The CDR3 region has the DNA TGTGCCAGCAGCTCCAACCAACAGACGGCTCGACATGGCTACACCTTC.